The present entry profiles one T cell receptor (beta chain) with its context. The data were produced by immunoSEQ multiplex PCR, yet TCRdb's version contains in-frame clones alone and is incomplete. The table includes 270,000 or so clones, 90% detected once. This record comes from a study of blood T cell repertoires in COVID-19. Overall study context: T cells, B-cell-depleted T cells, or PBMCs supplied cDNA or gDNA.

The CDR3 has 17 residues. CDR1 SEHNR and CDR2 FQNEAQ come from the germline V gene (reference sequence). Trimming cost V 5 bases and J 3 bases, with 20 bases left between them. The sequenced sample was peripheral blood. The clonotype was recovered from a woman in her sixties or seventies with COVID-19, enrolled during active disease. The V and J genes are TRBV7-9 and TRBJ2-1, with a tentative D call TRBD2 (6 bases). CDR3 nucleotides: TGTGCCAGCAGCCCCCAAACCGGCCTAGCGTTCTACAATGAGCAGTTCTTC. Translating gives CASSPQTGLAFYNEQFF.